Sequencing of this TCR beta chain was carried out in a study of beta chain features in type 1 diabetes (dated by TCRdb to the late 2010s). Context from the whole study: Mean age, gender distribution, total cell number and subset yield were not different between patients and healthy donors. Across all samples, some 99 million sorted cells were examined, and cell number per subset correlated strongly with RNA yield. The study compared the TCRB repertoires of sorted circulating CD4+ T cell subsets in recently diagnosed type 1 diabetes patients with those in matched healthy donors. Naive and central memory subsets were obtained from all 30 or so donors, but regulatory and stem cell-like memory subsets were isolated from only 8 patients and roughly 8 healthy donors.

Overall study outcomes, separate from this receptor: Because cDNA was sequenced instead of genomic DNA, activated cells with high expression could be over-represented, although the groups did not differ in activation or CD3 levels. Shorter templates might have been favored by PCR, but patient and control samples were amplified and corrected together, so both groups would have been affected equally by any skew. Only small numbers of individuals were included in the HLA sub-analyses, which left unresolved whether HLA type had any influence on TCRB rearrangement. At VDJ recombination sites, patients with type 1 diabetes made fewer insertions and deleted more nucleotides, a pattern implying thymic rearrangement abnormalities. The naive, central memory and regulatory TCRB repertoires appeared to resemble one another more closely among patients than among healthy donors. In all four CD4+ subsets, TCRB CDR3 length was moderately but significantly shorter in type 1 diabetes patients.

On this clone itself: It has no known antigen specificity. No clone much larger than this one lies a single base away; base qualities are absent.

From each donor, a single peripheral blood sample of about 100 mL on average was drawn into heparinised tubes. Using a panel that included CD45RO, CCR7, CD25, CD127, CD95 and CD27, naive, central memory, regulatory and stem cell-like memory CD4+ T cells were sorted on a BD FACSAria II. All sorted populations exceeded 98% purity. PBMCs were separated immediately by Lymphoprep density gradient centrifugation and were stained directly, without being cultured. Samples were stained and sorted in pairs, with one healthy donor and one patient per experiment, so that batch effects were minimized. All of the isolated RNA was reverse transcribed with the High Capacity cDNA Reverse Transcription Kit, so expressed TCRB transcripts were sequenced. Deep immunoSEQ sequencing was performed on naive, central memory and regulatory T cell samples, with an average of roughly 3.6 million total reads per sample. Sorted cells were lysed in RLT buffer and RNA was extracted with DNase-treated RNeasy Micro or Mini kits, depending on cell number. To prevent cross-contamination, each cell subset was processed individually, whereas patient and healthy donor samples were processed jointly. The immunoSEQ multiplex PCR was used to amplify TCRB sequences from cDNA, generating 87-bp fragments that spanned the CDR3 region. Sequencing of the amplicons was performed on the Illumina HiSeq platform. On the authors' methods: PCR bias was corrected computationally using synthetic template baselines, and reads within Hamming distance 2 were collapsed, with unmergeable singletons discarded. Reads were aligned against IMGT to assign V, D and J genes, CDR3 length and insertions or deletions at six rearrangement sites. Within each subset, clonotype counts were normalized to sorted cell number, and only after that were true diversity and Gini coefficients computed with the tcR R package. Repertoire sharing was quantified using the overlap coefficient calculated on TCRB nucleotide sequences. Out-of-frame TCRB sequences from naive cells were analyzed to stand in for the pre-selection repertoire. The table was pulled from immuneACCESS by TCRdb, which kept in-frame rearrangements only. Such tables lose some clones; where checked, under half of the loss comes from unresolved V genes, and the rest has no known cause. The DNA was the basis for D and trimming; V, J and clone size are from that table. The sample has around 430,000 clones on record, approximately 30% of them singletons. Of the sample, roughly 0.06% is held by the ten largest clones.

The sequencing sample was made of naive CD4+ T cells from blood. Interpreted using the paper, the cell subset or site label stands for: true naive CD4+ T cells. This clonotype was obtained from a man younger than 35 in good health.

The sequenced DNA is TGCGCCAGCACCCCGGGACTAGCAGCCTACGAGCAGTACTTC. This translates into CASTPGLAAYEQYF. This sequence uses TRBV5-1 and TRBJ2-7; TRBD2 lines up with 9 middle nucleotides. In the germline V gene, CDR1 corresponds to SGHRS and CDR2 to YFSETQ. Inclusive of the bounding cysteine and phenylalanine, the CDR3 is 14 residues long. Only the CDR3 DNA is retained, 42 bases long and in frame from the first base. Trimming accounts for 6 bases at V and 2 bases at J, while the number of junction bases matched to no gene is 6.